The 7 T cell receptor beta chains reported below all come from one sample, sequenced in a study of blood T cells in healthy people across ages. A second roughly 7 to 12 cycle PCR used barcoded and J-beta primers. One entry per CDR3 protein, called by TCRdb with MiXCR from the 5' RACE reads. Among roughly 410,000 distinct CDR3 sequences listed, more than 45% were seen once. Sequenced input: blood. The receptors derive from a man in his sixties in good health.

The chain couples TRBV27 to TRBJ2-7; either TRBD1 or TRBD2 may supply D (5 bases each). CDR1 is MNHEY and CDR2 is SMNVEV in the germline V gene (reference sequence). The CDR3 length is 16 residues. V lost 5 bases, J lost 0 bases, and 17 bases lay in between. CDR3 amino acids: CASSARDPLNSYEQYF. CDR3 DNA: TGTGCCAGCAGTGCCCGGGACCCCCTTAACTCCTACGAGCAGTACTTC.

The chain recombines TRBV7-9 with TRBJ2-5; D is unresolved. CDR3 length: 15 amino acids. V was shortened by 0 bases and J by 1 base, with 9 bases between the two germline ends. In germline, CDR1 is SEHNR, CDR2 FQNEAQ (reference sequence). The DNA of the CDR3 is TGTGCCAGCAGCTTAGCGCGGCGGTCCCAAGAGACCCAGTACTTC. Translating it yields CASSLARRSQETQYF.

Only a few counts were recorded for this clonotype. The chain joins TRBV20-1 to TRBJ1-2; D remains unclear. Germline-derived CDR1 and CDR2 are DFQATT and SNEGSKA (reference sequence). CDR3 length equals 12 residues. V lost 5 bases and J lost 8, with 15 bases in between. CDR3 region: CSAEGDMRGYTF. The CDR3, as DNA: TGCAGTGCTGAGGGTGACATGCGGGGCTACACCTTC.

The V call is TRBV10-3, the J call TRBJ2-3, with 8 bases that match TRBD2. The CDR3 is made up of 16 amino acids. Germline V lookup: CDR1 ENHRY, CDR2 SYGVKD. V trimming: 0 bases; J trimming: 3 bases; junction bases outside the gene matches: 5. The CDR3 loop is CAISESISGVTDTQYF. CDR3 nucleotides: TGTGCCATCAGTGAGTCGATTAGCGGGGTGACAGATACGCAGTATTTT.

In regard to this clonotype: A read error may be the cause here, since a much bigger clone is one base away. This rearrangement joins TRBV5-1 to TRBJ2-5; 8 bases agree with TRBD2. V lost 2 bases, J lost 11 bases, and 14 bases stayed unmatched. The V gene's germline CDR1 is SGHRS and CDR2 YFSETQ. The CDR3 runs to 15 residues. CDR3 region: CASSFGAGVSNEQYF. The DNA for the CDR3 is TGCGCCAGCAGCTTCGGAGCGGGAGTTTCAAATGAGCAGTACTTC.

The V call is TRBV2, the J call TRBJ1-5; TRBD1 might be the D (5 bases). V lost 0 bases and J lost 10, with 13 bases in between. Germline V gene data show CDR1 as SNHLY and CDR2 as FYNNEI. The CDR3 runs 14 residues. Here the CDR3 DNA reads TGTGCCAGCAGTGAAGCGCTATTGGGGGACCCCCAGCATTTT. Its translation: CASSEALLGDPQHF. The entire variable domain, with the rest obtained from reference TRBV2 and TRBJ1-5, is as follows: EPEVTQTPSHQVTQMGQEVILRCVPISNHLYFYWYRQILGQKVEFLVSFYNNEISEKSEIFDDQFSVERPDGSNFTLKIRSTKLEDSAMYFCASSEALLGDPQHFGDGTRLSIL.

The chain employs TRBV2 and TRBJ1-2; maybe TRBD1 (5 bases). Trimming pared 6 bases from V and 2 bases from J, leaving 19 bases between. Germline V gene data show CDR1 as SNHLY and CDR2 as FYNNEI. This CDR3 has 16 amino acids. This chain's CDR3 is CASREKGDSRNYGYTF. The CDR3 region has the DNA TGTGCCAGCAGGGAAAAAGGGGATAGTAGGAACTATGGCTACACCTTC.